This record looks at one T cell receptor beta chain sequence and its context. This entry belongs to a study of blood T cell repertoires in COVID-19. Overall study context: COVID-19 samples from acute and convalescent phases originated in the United States, Italy and Spain. Nucleic acid was either cDNA or gDNA, and it came from T cells, B-cell-depleted T cells, or PBMCs.

In the original workflow: Amplification with reference gene primers provided the estimates of nucleated cell counts. Sequencing used immunoSEQ multiplex PCR; TCRdb keeps in-frame clones, though not all of them. That table is the source of V, J and clone size, and D and trimming were worked out from the DNA. Of under 200,000 clones in the sample, approximately 79% are singletons; the top ten hold 5.2%. Recruitment covered 20 to 25 US areas and drew participants whose ages spanned roughly 18 to 89 years. In germline, CDR1 is SGHDT, CDR2 YYEEEE. V shed 4 bases and J shed 5 bases, with 24 bases lying between them. This CDR3 is built from 17 residues.

Sequenced input: PBMCs or T cells enriched from blood (not recorded which). The V gene is TRBV5-6, the J gene TRBJ1-2; D might be TRBD1 (5 bases). The source is a woman aged 55-70 years with acute COVID-19. CDR3 loop: CASSRAPTARIPYGYTF. CDR3 coding DNA: TGTGCCAGCAGCCGAGCGCCGACAGCGAGAATCCCTTATGGCTACACCTTC.